These T cell receptor beta chains were read from a single sample in a study of response to subunit inactivated influenza vaccine. MiXCR, applied by TCRdb to the RT-PCR reads, yields one record per CDR3 protein. The sample records around 570,000 distinct CDR3 sequences, approximately 11% being singletons. The data were also submitted as part of a second study, on T cells expressing NK-cell markers.

The source was PBMCs from blood, collected on the day of vaccination. The receptors were sampled from a man aged 50 to 60 who received an inactivated influenza vaccine. Each CDR3 is given with its conserved first and last residue. A D gene is named only where the DNA matches it firmly.

V	J	D	CDR3
TRBV5-1	TRBJ2-1	TRBD2	CASSLGLAGEHNEQFF
TRBV7-8	TRBJ2-2	-	CASSLTSPTTGELFF
TRBV10-3	TRBJ2-7	-	CAISAPGPAGYEQYF
TRBV11-2	TRBJ1-5	-	CASSLDGWATNQPQHF
TRBV20-1	TRBJ2-5	TRBD2	CSATPGLVQETQYF
TRBV29-1	TRBJ2-7	-	CSAASGYEQYF
TRBV7-9	TRBJ1-1	-	CASSFGGQHSREAFF
TRBV28	TRBJ1-1	-	CASSRPARGGTEAFF
TRBV5-1	TRBJ2-2	-	CASSRPPENTGELFF
TRBV7-2	TRBJ2-7	TRBD1	CASSLHHSGTGGYEQYF
TRBV7-2	TRBJ1-6	-	CASSLVADSPLHF
TRBV20-1	TRBJ2-3	-	CSAKLGSDTQYF
TRBV5-8	TRBJ2-7	-	CASSLSNEQYF
TRBV20-1	TRBJ2-1	-	CSARQYNEQFF
TRBV11-3	TRBJ2-2	-	CASSSSIAGELFF
TRBV27	TRBJ2-7	-	CASSLPGEAYEQYF
TRBV6-1	TRBJ2-1	TRBD2	CASSQPGLAGGSNEQFF